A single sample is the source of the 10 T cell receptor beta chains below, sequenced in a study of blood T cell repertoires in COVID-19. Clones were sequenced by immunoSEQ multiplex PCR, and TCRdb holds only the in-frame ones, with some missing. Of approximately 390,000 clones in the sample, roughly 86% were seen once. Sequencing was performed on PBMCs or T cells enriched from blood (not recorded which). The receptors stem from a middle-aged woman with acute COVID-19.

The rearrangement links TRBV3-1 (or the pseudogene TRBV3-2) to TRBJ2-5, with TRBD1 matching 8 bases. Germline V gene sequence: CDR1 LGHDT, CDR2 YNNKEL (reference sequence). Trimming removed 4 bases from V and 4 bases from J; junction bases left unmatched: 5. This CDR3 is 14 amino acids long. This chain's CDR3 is CASSRQGRPETQYF. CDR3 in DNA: TGTGCCAGCAGCCGACAGGGGAGGCCAGAGACCCAGTACTTC.

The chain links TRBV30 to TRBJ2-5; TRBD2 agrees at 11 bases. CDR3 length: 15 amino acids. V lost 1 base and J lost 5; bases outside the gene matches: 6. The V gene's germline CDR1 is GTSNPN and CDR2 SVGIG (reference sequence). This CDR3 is CAWSAGTSGLETQYF. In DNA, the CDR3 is TGTGCCTGGAGTGCCGGGACTAGCGGTCTCGAGACCCAGTACTTC.

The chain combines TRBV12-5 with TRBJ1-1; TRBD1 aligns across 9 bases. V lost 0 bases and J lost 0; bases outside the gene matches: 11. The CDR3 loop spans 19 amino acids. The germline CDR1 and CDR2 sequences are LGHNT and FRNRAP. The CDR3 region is CASGLVIPGTGRLNTEAFF. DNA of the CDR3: TGTGCTAGTGGTTTGGTGATCCCCGGGACAGGGAGGCTGAACACTGAAGCTTTCTTT.

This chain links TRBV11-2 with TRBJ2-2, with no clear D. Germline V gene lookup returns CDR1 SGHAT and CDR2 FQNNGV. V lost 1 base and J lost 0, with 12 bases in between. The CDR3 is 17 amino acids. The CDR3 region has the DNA TGTGCCAGCAGCTTAGTCCCCTTAAAAACGAACACCGGGGAGCTGTTTTTT. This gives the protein CASSLVPLKTNTGELFF.

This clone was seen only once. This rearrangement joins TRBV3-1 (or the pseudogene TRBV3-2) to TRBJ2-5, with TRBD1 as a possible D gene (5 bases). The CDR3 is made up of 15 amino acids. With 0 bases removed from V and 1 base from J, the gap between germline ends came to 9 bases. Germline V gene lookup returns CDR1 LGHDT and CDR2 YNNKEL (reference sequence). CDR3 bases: TGTGCCAGCAGCCAAGAGTGGGGCCGCCAAGAGACCCAGTACTTC. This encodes CASSQEWGRQETQYF.

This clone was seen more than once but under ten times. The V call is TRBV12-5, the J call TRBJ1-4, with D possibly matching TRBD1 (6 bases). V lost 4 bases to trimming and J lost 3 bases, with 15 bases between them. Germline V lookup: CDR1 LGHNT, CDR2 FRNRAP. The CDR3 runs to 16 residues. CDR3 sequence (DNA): TGTGCTAGTGGTTCGTTCCTAGGGGGGGCTAATGAAAAACTGTTTTTT. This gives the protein CASGSFLGGANEKLFF.

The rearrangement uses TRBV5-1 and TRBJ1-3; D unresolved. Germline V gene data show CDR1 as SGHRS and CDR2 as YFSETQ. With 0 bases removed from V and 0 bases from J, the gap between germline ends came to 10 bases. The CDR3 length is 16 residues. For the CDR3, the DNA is TGCGCCAGCAGCTTGGGTCCCGTCGTCTCTGGAAACACCATATATTTT. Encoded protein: CASSLGPVVSGNTIYF.

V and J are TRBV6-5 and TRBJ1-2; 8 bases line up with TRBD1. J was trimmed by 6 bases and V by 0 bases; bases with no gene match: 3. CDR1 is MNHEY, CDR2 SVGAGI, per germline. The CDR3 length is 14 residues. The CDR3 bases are TGTGCCAGCAGTTACTCGAGGACAGGGAATGGCTACACCTTC. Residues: CASSYSRTGNGYTF.

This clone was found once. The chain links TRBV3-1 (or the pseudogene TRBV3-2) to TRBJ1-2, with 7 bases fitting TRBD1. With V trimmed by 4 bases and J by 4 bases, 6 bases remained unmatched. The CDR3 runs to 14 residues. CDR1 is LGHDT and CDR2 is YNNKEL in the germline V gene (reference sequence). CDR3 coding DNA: TGTGCCAGCAGCCTTAGACAGGGTGGCTATGGCTACACCTTC. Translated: CASSLRQGGYGYTF.

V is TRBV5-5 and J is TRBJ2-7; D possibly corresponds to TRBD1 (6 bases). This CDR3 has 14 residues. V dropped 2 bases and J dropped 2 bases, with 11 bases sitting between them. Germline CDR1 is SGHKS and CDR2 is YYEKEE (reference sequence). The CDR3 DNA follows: TGTGCCAGCAGCTTACAGGGAAGTACCTACGAGCAGTACTTC. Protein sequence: CASSLQGSTYEQYF.